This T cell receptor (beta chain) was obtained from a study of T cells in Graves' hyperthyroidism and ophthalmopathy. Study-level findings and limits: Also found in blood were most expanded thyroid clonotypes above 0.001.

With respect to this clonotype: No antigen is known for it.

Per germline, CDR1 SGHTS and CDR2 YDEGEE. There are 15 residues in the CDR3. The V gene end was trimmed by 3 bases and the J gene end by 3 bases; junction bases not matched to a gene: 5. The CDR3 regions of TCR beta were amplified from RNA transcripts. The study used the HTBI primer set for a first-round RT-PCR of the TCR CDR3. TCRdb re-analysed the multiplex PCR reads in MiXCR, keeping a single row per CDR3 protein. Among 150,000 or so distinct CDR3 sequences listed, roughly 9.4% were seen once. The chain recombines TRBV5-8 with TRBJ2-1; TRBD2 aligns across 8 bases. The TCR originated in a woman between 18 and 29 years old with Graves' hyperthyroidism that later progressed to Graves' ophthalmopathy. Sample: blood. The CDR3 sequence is CASSSIGTSYNEQFF. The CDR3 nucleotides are TGTGCCAGCAGCTCTATCGGGACTAGCTACAATGAGCAGTTCTTC.